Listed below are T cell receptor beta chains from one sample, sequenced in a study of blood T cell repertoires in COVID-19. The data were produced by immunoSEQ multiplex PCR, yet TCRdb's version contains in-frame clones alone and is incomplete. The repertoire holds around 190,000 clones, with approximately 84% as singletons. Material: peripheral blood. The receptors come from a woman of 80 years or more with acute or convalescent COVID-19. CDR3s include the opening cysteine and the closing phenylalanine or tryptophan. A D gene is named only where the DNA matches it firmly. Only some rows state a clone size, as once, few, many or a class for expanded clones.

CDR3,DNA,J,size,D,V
CASSLRGGLMNTQYF,TGTGCCAGCAGCTTAAGGGGCGGACTAATGAATACGCAGTATTTT,TRBJ2-3,.,.,TRBV11-2
CASSYTVATNEKLFF,TGTGCCAGCAGTTACACAGTTGCAACTAATGAAAAACTGTTTTTT,TRBJ1-4,.,.,TRBV6-5
CASLSGITYEQYF,TGTGCCAGTCTAAGCGGGATAACCTACGAGCAGTACTTC,TRBJ2-7,.,TRBD2,TRBV25-1
CSVERGQGNYGYTF,TGCAGCGTTGAAAGAGGACAGGGGAACTATGGCTACACCTTC,TRBJ1-2,.,TRBD1,TRBV29-1
CASSRSQGGRTQYF,TGTGCCAGCAGCCGGTCGCAGGGTGGACGGACCCAGTACTTC,TRBJ2-5,.,.,TRBV3-1/TRBV3-2
CASSLQEPELNYGYTF,TGTGCCAGCAGTTTACAGGAGCCGGAGCTTAACTATGGCTACACCTTC,TRBJ1-2,.,.,TRBV6-4
CASITGDTQYF,TGTGCCAGCATAACGGGAGATACGCAGTATTTT,TRBJ2-3,.,.,TRBV5-4
CASKFTEDAAGNTIYF,TGTGCCTCCAAATTCACCGAGGATGCGGCTGGAAACACCATATATTTT,TRBJ1-3,.,.,TRBV10-3
CASSLSTGNYEQYF,TGTGCCAGCAGCCTCTCGACAGGCAACTACGAGCAGTACTTC,TRBJ2-7,.,.,TRBV3-1/TRBV3-2
CASSPTGFYGYTF,TGTGCCAGCAGCCCTACAGGGTTCTATGGCTACACCTTC,TRBJ1-2,.,.,TRBV11-2
CASSLVSDRDYEQYF,TGTGCCAGCAGCTTAGTTTCTGACAGGGACTACGAGCAGTACTTC,TRBJ2-7,.,TRBD1,TRBV7-8
CATSKDSGTDEQFF,TGTGCCACCAGCAAGGATAGCGGGACGGATGAGCAGTTCTTC,TRBJ2-1,.,TRBD2,TRBV15
CASSSEEVGTEAFF,TGTGCCAGCAGTTCTGAGGAGGTAGGCACTGAAGCTTTCTTT,TRBJ1-1,once,.,TRBV6-1
CASSQEWGLSGNTIYF,TGTGCCAGCAGCCAAGAGTGGGGACTCTCTGGAAACACCATATATTTT,TRBJ1-3,.,.,TRBV3-1/TRBV3-2
CASSQRQETNYGYTF,TGCGCCAGCAGCCAAAGACAGGAAACTAACTATGGCTACACCTTC,TRBJ1-2,few,.,TRBV4-3
CASSFRYTEAFF,TGTGCCAGCAGTTTTAGATACACTGAAGCTTTCTTT,TRBJ1-1,.,.,TRBV28
CASSYTYTGADYGYTF,TGTGCCAGCAGCTATACGTACACAGGGGCGGATTATGGCTACACCTTC,TRBJ1-2,few,TRBD1,TRBV11-2
CASRIGGTATYEQYF,TGTGCCAGCAGGATTGGAGGGACGGCTACCTACGAGCAGTACTTC,TRBJ2-7,.,.,TRBV7-8
CASSPRIAGGKADTQYF,TGTGCCAGCTCACCTCGAATAGCGGGTGGAAAGGCAGATACGCAGTATTTT,TRBJ2-3,.,TRBD2,TRBV18
CASSRIETGFSEKLFF,TGTGCCAGCAGCAGAATAGAGACAGGTTTTTCTGAAAAACTGTTTTTT,TRBJ1-4,.,.,TRBV7-9
CASSHQLAGGSYNEQFF,TGCGCCAGCAGCCACCAACTAGCGGGAGGCTCCTACAATGAGCAGTTCTTC,TRBJ2-1,.,TRBD2,TRBV4-3
CASSPRVGQETQYF,TGTGCCAGCTCACCCAGGGTAGGGCAAGAGACCCAGTACTTC,TRBJ2-5,once,.,TRBV18
CASSLARGQGEETQYF,TGTGCCAGCAGCTTGGCCCGGGGACAGGGGGAAGAGACCCAGTACTTC,TRBJ2-5,.,TRBD1,TRBV5-4
CASSLGQESSGYTF,TGTGCCAGCTCACTAGGACAGGAGTCATCTGGCTACACCTTC,TRBJ1-2,.,TRBD1,TRBV18
CASSLFPGETQYF,TGTGCCAGCAGTTTATTTCCCGGGGAGACCCAGTACTTC,TRBJ2-5,.,.,TRBV27
CSVGTGRARQETQYF,TGCAGCGTTGGGACCGGGAGGGCCAGGCAAGAGACCCAGTACTTC,TRBJ2-5,.,TRBD2,TRBV29-1
CASSDPGTNLEAFF,TGTGCCAGCAGCGATCCGGGGACTAACCTTGAAGCTTTCTTT,TRBJ1-1,.,.,TRBV7-9
CASSPVQGEAFF,TGTGCCAGCTCACCTGTACAGGGGGAAGCTTTCTTT,TRBJ1-1,.,TRBD1,TRBV18
CASRMTLASYEQYF,TGTGCCAGCAGGATGACTTTGGCGTCCTACGAGCAGTACTTC,TRBJ2-7,.,.,TRBV7-2
CASSQDRNTIYF,TGTGCCAGCAGCCAAGACAGAAACACCATATATTTT,TRBJ1-3,.,.,TRBV14
CASSLQNRGPYEQYF,TGTGCCAGCAGCCTCCAGAACAGGGGCCCCTACGAGCAGTACTTC,TRBJ2-7,.,TRBD1,TRBV16
CASSGGILIQETQYF,TGCGCCAGCAGCGGGGGGATCCTTATCCAAGAGACCCAGTACTTC,TRBJ2-5,.,.,TRBV5-1
CASARDRNYGYTF,TGTGCCAGCGCCCGCGACAGGAACTATGGCTACACCTTC,TRBJ1-2,.,.,TRBV6-5
CASSMRAGGPDTGELFF,TGTGCCAGTAGTATGAGGGCGGGAGGGCCCGACACCGGGGAGCTGTTTTTT,TRBJ2-2,few,TRBD2,TRBV19
CASSPGTSGSYSSYNEQFF,TGTGCCAGCAGCCCTGGGACTAGCGGGAGCTATTCTTCCTACAATGAGCAGTTCTTC,TRBJ2-1,.,TRBD2,TRBV27
CAWSRWDRGNSGDSPLHF,TGTGCCTGGAGTAGGTGGGATAGAGGGAATTCAGGTGATTCACCCCTCCACTTT,TRBJ1-6,.,.,TRBV30
CASSEGLAGSTDTQYF,TGCGCCAGCAGTGAGGGACTAGCGGGTAGCACAGATACGCAGTATTTT,TRBJ2-3,once,TRBD2,TRBV10-1
CASSSSRVPGANVLTF,TGTGCCAGCAGTTCTTCCAGGGTCCCTGGGGCCAACGTCCTGACTTTC,TRBJ2-6,.,.,TRBV28
CASGTEVYNEQFF,TGTGCCAGCGGGACAGAAGTTTACAATGAGCAGTTCTTC,TRBJ2-1,.,TRBD1,TRBV9
CASSLLIGETGELFF,TGTGCCAGCAGCTTATTAATCGGGGAAACCGGGGAGCTGTTTTTT,TRBJ2-2,.,.,TRBV7-9
CASRSGDKGYTF,TGTGCCAGCAGATCAGGGGACAAGGGCTACACCTTC,TRBJ1-2,.,.,TRBV28
CASSRKRYSYEQYF,TGTGCCAGCAGTAGAAAGCGGTACTCCTACGAGCAGTACTTC,TRBJ2-7,.,.,TRBV6-5
CAWYSLAGVGTDTQYF,TGTGCCTGGTACTCGCTAGCGGGAGTGGGCACAGATACGCAGTATTTT,TRBJ2-3,.,TRBD2,TRBV30
CASSSYSLGTGVSTEAFF,TGCGCCAGCAGCTCGTACAGCCTGGGGACAGGGGTTTCCACTGAAGCTTTCTTT,TRBJ1-1,many,TRBD1,TRBV5-1
CAISESEGSPGANYEQYF,TGTGCCATCAGTGAGTCGGAAGGGTCTCCAGGGGCAAACTACGAGCAGTACTTC,TRBJ2-7,.,.,TRBV10-3
CASSLGPAGVVNEQFF,TGTGCTAGCAGCTTAGGTCCAGCGGGAGTAGTGAATGAGCAGTTCTTC,TRBJ2-1,.,TRBD2,TRBV7-7
CASSAPGTGGTEAFF,TGTGCCAGCAGCGCCCCCGGGACAGGGGGTACTGAAGCTTTCTTT,TRBJ1-1,.,TRBD1,TRBV5-6
CASSLVGTSGYNEQFF,TGTGCCAGCAGCTTAGTGGGGACTAGCGGGTACAATGAGCAGTTCTTC,TRBJ2-1,.,TRBD2,TRBV7-2
CASSPPGVQTQYF,TGTGCCAGCTCACCCCCCGGTGTCCAGACCCAGTACTTC,TRBJ2-5,.,.,TRBV18
CASSYEAGGVPDTQYF,TGTGCCAGCAGTTATGAAGCGGGGGGGGTCCCCGATACGCAGTATTTT,TRBJ2-3,.,TRBD2,TRBV6-6
CATQASGREETQYF,TGTGCCACTCAGGCTAGCGGGAGGGAGGAGACCCAGTACTTC,TRBJ2-5,.,TRBD2,TRBV2
CASSLAGVDTGELFF,TGTGCCAGCAGCTTAGCGGGAGTGGACACCGGGGAGCTGTTTTTT,TRBJ2-2,.,TRBD2,TRBV5-4
CASSLLANTGELFF,TGCGCCAGCAGCTTACTTGCGAACACCGGGGAGCTGTTTTTT,TRBJ2-2,once,.,TRBV5-1
CASSVAGNREKLFF,TGTGCCAGCAGCGTAGCAGGGAACCGGGAAAAACTGTTTTTT,TRBJ1-4,.,.,TRBV9
CASSAFTGGITEAFF,TGCGCCAGCAGCGCATTCACAGGGGGCATAACTGAAGCTTTCTTT,TRBJ1-1,.,TRBD1,TRBV5-1